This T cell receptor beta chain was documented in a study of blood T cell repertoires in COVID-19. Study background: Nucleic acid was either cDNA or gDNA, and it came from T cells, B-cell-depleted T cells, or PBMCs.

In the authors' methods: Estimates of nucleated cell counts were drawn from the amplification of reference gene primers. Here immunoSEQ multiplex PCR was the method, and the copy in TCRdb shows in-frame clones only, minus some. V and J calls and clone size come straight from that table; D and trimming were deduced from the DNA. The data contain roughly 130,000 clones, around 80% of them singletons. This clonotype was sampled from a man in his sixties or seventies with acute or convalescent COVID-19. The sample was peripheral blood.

CDR3 DNA sequence: TGTGCCAGTAGTATGGTGGCGGGGACTAGCGGCCAAGAGACCCAGTACTTC. This encodes CASSMVAGTSGQETQYF. V usage is TRBV19 and J usage is TRBJ2-5; TRBD2 aligns across 11 bases. With 3 bases clipped from V and 1 base from J, the junction kept 7 bases outside the gene matches. The germline V gene encodes CDR1 LNHDA and CDR2 SQIVND (reference sequence). This CDR3 is built from 17 residues.